A selection of T cell receptor beta chains follows, all from one sample in a study of shared T cell receptors in the human thymus. Repertoires were generated with immunoSEQ multiplex PCR, while TCRdb's copy carries only in-frame clones and drops some. Here the sample spans about 380,000 clones, more than 85% being singletons. Material: thymocytes. The origin of the receptors is a human donor. Both conserved end residues are part of each CDR3. D genes are given only for firm matches. Part of the rows lack a size; the others show once, few, many or a class for expanded clones.

j_call | d_call | v_call | clone_size | cdr3_nt | cdr3_aa
TRBJ1-4 | - | TRBV6-5 | - | TGTGCCAGCAGTTCGGACCGCTATAATGAAAAACTGTTTTTT | CASSSDRYNEKLFF
TRBJ2-7 | - | TRBV28 | - | TGTGCCAGCAGTTTATTAAAAGGGGTTCGGTACGAGCAGTACTTC | CASSLLKGVRYEQYF
TRBJ1-2 | TRBD1 | TRBV27 | - | TGTGCCAGCAGGTCAACAGGGGGCCATGGCTACACCTTC | CASRSTGGHGYTF
TRBJ1-3 | TRBD1 | TRBV14 | once | TGTGCCAGCAGCCCTAACATCGGACAGGTTCCCTCTGGAAACACCATATATTTT | CASSPNIGQVPSGNTIYF
TRBJ1-2 | - | TRBV11-3 | - | TGTGCCAGCAGCTTAGCCGGCTACACCTTC | CASSLAGYTF
TRBJ1-2 | TRBD1 | TRBV7-2 | - | TGTGCCAGCAGCTTAGAACGGAGGGACAGTGGCCGCTATGGCTACACCTTC | CASSLERRDSGRYGYTF
TRBJ1-4 | - | TRBV5-6 | - | TGTGCCAGCAGCTTGGGGGGTACTAATGAAAAACTGTTTTTT | CASSLGGTNEKLFF
TRBJ1-1 | TRBD1 | TRBV28 | - | TGTGCCAGCAGTTTTTCGGGACAGGGTCGCAACACTGAAGCTTTCTTT | CASSFSGQGRNTEAFF
TRBJ2-7 | TRBD2 | TRBV6-1 | - | TGTGCCAGCAGGTGGACTAGCGGGAGTTCCTACGAGCAGTACTTC | CASRWTSGSSYEQYF
TRBJ2-4 | TRBD2 | TRBV15 | - | TGTGCCACCAGCCCCGGGACTAGCGGGAGTCTAGCCAAAAACATTCAGTACTTC | CATSPGTSGSLAKNIQYF
TRBJ2-1 | TRBD2 | TRBV4-3 | - | TGCGCCAGCAGCCAAGTTAACACCGGGACTAGGGACAATGAGCAGTTCTTC | CASSQVNTGTRDNEQFF
TRBJ2-4 | - | TRBV5-6 | - | TGTGCCAGCAGCTTGTGTCAGGCTGACAACATTCAGTACTTC | CASSLCQADNIQYF
TRBJ2-5 | - | TRBV7-9 | - | TGTGCCAGCAGCTTTGTACAGGGAGGGGCCCAGTACTTC | CASSFVQGGAQYF
TRBJ2-3 | - | TRBV27 | - | TGTGCCAGCAGTTTACGGATCCCCAAAACCACAGATACGCAGTATTTT | CASSLRIPKTTDTQYF
TRBJ1-2 | - | TRBV18 | - | TGTGCCAGCTCAGCCGATAGTAGGGTGGGAACCGACTATGGCTACACCTTC | CASSADSRVGTDYGYTF
TRBJ1-4 | - | TRBV10-2 | - | TGCGCCAGCAGTGCAGGGCCAACTAATGAAAAACTGTTTTTT | CASSAGPTNEKLFF
TRBJ1-3 | - | TRBV19 | - | TGTGCCAGTAGTATCGGGACCTCTGGAAACACCATATATTTT | CASSIGTSGNTIYF